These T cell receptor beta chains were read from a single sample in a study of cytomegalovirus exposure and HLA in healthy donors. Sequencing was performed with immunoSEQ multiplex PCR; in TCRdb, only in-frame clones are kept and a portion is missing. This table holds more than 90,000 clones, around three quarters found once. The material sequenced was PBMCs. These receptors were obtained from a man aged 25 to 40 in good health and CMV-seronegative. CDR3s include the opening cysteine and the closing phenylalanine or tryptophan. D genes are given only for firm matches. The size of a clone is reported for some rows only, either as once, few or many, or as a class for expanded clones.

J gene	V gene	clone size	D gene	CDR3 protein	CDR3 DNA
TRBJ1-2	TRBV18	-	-	CASSPSVGYTF	TGTGCCAGCTCACCATCCGTTGGCTACACCTTC
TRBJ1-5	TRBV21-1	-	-	CASSKVPTGSNQPQHF	TGTGCCAGCAGCAAAGTACCCACAGGTAGCAATCAGCCCCAGCATTTT
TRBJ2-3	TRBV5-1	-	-	CASSLRSFGTDTQYF	TGCGCCAGCAGCTTGAGGAGTTTTGGGACAGATACGCAGTATTTT
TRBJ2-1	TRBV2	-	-	CASSEGTTDEQFF	TGTGCCAGCAGTGAAGGGACTACGGATGAGCAGTTCTTC
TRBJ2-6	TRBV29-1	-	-	CSVEAGYYSGANVLTF	TGCAGCGTTGAGGCGGGATATTACTCTGGGGCCAACGTCCTGACTTTC
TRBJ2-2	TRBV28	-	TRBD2	CASEGLAGIGELFF	TGTGCCAGCGAAGGACTAGCGGGGATCGGGGAGCTGTTTTTT
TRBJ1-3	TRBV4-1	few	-	CASSHHYRIQGAPGNTIYF	TGCGCCAGCAGCCATCACTACCGTATACAGGGTGCCCCTGGAAACACCATATATTTT
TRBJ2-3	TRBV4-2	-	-	CASSSRGSLVTDTQYF	TGTGCCAGTTCGAGTCGGGGTAGCCTTGTCACAGATACGCAGTATTTT
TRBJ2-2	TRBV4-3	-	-	CASSTRTTGMTGELFF	TGCGCCAGCAGCACCCGAACAACCGGGATGACCGGGGAGCTGTTTTTT
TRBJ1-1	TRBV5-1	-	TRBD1	CASSLAGQGAGTEAFF	TGCGCCAGCAGCTTGGCCGGCCAGGGGGCCGGCACTGAAGCTTTCTTT
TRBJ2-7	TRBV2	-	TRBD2	CASSRGGGMGYEQYF	TGTGCCAGCTCCCGTGGGGGGGGTATGGGCTACGAGCAGTACTTC
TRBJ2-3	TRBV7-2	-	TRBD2	CASSSRGGVDHTDTQYF	TGTGCCAGCAGCTCCCGGGGGGGGGTGGATCACACAGATACGCAGTATTTT
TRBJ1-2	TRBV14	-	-	CASSQDAGVDNYGYTF	TGTGCCAGCAGCCAAGATGCCGGGGTAGATAACTATGGCTACACCTTC
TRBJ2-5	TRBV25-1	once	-	CASSEALLETQYF	TGTGCCAGCAGTGAGGCCCTTTTGGAGACCCAGTACTTC
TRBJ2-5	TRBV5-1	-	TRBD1	CASSFGTGGETQYF	TGCGCCAGCAGCTTCGGGACAGGGGGAGAGACCCAGTACTTC
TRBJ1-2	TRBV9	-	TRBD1	CASSAQGVGPNGYTF	TGTGCCAGCAGCGCTCAGGGGGTCGGCCCAAATGGCTACACCTTC
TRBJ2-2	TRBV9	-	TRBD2	CASSPEREGLRRWFRELFF	TGTGCCAGCTCCCCCGAGCGGGAGGGCCTAAGAAGGTGGTTCCGGGAGCTGTTTTTT
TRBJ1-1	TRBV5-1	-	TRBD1	CASSSKTGGDTEAFF	TGCGCCAGCAGCTCCAAAACAGGGGGTGACACTGAAGCTTTCTTT
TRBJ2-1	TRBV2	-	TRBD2	CASSEVGSGTRGRLGEQFF	TGTGCCAGCAGTGAAGTTGGATCCGGGACTAGGGGACGATTGGGTGAGCAGTTCTTC
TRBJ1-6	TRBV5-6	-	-	CASSLGTFYSPLHF	TGTGCCAGCAGCTTGGGTACATTTTACTCACCCCTCCACTTT
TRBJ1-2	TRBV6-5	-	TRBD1	CASSYGQGIYGYTF	TGTGCCAGCAGTTACGGACAGGGGATCTATGGCTACACCTTC
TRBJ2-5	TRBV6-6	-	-	CASGNEETQYF	TGTGCCAGCGGTAATGAGGAGACCCAGTACTTC
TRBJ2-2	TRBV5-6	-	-	CASSPGNTGELFF	TGTGCCAGCAGCCCGGGTAACACCGGGGAGCTGTTTTTT
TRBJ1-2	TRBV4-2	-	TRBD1	CASSQVGGDNYGYTF	TGTGCCAGCAGCCAAGTAGGGGGCGACAACTATGGCTACACCTTC
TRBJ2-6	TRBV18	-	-	CASSLGQFSGANVLTF	TGTGCCAGCTCACTTGGACAGTTCTCTGGGGCCAACGTCCTGACTTTC
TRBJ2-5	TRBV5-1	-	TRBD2	CASKTSGGKQETQYF	TGCGCCAGCAAAACTAGCGGGGGAAAGCAAGAGACCCAGTACTTC
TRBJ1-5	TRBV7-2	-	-	CASSSRHGTDNQPQHF	TGTGCCAGCAGCTCACGACACGGGACTGATAATCAGCCCCAGCATTTT
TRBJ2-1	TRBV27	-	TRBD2	CASSLWTSGDEQFF	TGTGCCAGCAGTTTGTGGACTAGCGGAGATGAGCAGTTCTTC
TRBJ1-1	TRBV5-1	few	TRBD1	CASSWGQLNTEAFF	TGCGCCAGCAGCTGGGGACAGCTAAACACTGAAGCTTTCTTT
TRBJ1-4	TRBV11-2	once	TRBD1	CASSLEDREYEKLFF	TGTGCCAGCAGCCTAGAGGACAGGGAATATGAAAAACTGTTTTTT
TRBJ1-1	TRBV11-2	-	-	CASSLNGLNTEAFF	TGTGCCAGCAGCTTGAACGGGTTGAACACTGAAGCTTTCTTT
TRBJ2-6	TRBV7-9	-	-	CSSSQQESSGANVLTF	TGTTCCAGCAGCCAACAGGAGAGTTCTGGGGCCAACGTCCTGACTTTC
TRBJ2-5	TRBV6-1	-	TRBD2	CASRGRALASETQYF	TGTGCCAGCAGGGGGAGGGCGCTAGCTTCCGAGACCCAGTACTTC
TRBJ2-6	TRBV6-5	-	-	CASRVPGAGANVLTF	TGTGCCAGCAGAGTTCCAGGGGCTGGGGCCAACGTCCTGACTTTC
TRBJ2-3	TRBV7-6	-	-	CASSLDQGSDTQYF	TGTGCCAGCAGCTTAGATCAGGGGTCAGATACGCAGTATTTT
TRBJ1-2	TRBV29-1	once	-	CSAHSGVYGYTF	TGCAGCGCTCACAGCGGTGTCTATGGCTACACCTTC
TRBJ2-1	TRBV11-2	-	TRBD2	CASSPPTSGTYNEQFF	TGTGCCAGCAGCCCCCCGACTAGCGGTACCTACAATGAGCAGTTCTTC
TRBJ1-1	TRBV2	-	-	CASRSGVKAFF	TGTGCCAGCCGGTCAGGGGTCAAAGCTTTCTTT
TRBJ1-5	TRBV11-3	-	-	CASSHGRDQPQHF	TGTGCCAGCAGCCACGGGAGGGATCAGCCCCAGCATTTT
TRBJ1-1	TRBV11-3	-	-	CASSIVGGSSGVEAFF	TGTGCCAGCAGCATTGTGGGGGGGAGCTCAGGGGTTGAAGCTTTCTTT
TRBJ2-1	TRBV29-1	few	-	CSVPSRGGAFLFNEQFF	TGCAGCGTCCCCTCACGAGGGGGGGCCTTTCTTTTCAATGAGCAGTTCTTC
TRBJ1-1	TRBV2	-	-	CASSVVGSVTEAFF	TGTGCCAGCAGTGTGGTAGGGAGCGTCACTGAAGCTTTCTTT
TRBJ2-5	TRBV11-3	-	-	CASSYPGYETQYF	TGTGCCAGCAGCTATCCAGGGTACGAGACCCAGTACTTC
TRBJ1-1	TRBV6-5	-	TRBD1	CASSYTGDTEAFF	TGTGCCAGCAGTTACACAGGGGACACTGAAGCTTTCTTT
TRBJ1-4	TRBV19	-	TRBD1	CASSTGGGEKLFF	TGTGCCAGTTCTACAGGGGGCGGTGAAAAACTGTTTTTT
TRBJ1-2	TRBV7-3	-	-	CASSLKGGSGYTF	TGTGCCAGCAGCTTAAAGGGAGGAAGTGGCTACACCTTC
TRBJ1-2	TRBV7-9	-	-	CASSLGRGGYGYTF	TGTGCCAGCAGCTTAGGTAGGGGCGGCTATGGCTACACCTTC
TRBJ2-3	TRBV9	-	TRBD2	CASSAGGGGTDTQYF	TGTGCCAGCAGCGCCGGGGGAGGGGGCACAGATACGCAGTATTTT
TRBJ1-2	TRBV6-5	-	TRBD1	CASSPEQGYYGYTF	TGTGCCAGCAGTCCCGAACAGGGGTACTATGGCTACACCTTC
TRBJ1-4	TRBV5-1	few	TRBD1	CASSTQGSSEKLFF	TGCGCCAGCAGCACACAGGGGAGTAGCGAAAAACTGTTTTTT
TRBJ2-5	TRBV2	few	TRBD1	CASIGTGFNLETQYF	TGTGCCAGCATCGGGACAGGGTTCAATTTGGAGACCCAGTACTTC
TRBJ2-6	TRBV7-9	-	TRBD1	CSSSSLGDRIFGANVLTF	TGTTCCAGCAGCTCCCTGGGGGACAGGATTTTTGGGGCCAACGTCCTGACTTTC
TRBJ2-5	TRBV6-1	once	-	CASSELTGVEETQYF	TGTGCCAGCAGTGAATTAACCGGGGTTGAAGAGACCCAGTACTTC
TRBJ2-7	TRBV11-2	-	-	CASSLRHQGTYEQYF	TGTGCCAGCAGCTTACGACACCAGGGTACCTACGAGCAGTACTTC
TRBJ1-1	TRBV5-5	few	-	CASSLARVSNTEAFF	TGTGCCAGCAGCTTGGCCCGGGTTTCTAACACTGAAGCTTTCTTT